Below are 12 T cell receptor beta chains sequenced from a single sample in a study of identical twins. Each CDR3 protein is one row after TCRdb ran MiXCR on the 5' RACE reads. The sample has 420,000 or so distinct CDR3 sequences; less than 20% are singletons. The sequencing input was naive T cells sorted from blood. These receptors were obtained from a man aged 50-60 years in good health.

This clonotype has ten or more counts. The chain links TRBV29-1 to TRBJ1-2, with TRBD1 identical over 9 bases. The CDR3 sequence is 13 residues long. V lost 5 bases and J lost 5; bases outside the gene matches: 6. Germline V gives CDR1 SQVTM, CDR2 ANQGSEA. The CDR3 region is CSVPQGAGYGYTF. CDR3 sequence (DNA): TGCAGCGTTCCACAGGGGGCGGGATATGGCTACACCTTC.

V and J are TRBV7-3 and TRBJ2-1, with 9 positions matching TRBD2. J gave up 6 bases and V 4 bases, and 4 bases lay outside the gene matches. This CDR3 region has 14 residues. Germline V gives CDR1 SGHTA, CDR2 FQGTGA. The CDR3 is CASSSGLAPNEQFF. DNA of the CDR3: TGTGCCAGCAGCTCGGGACTAGCCCCCAATGAGCAGTTCTTC.

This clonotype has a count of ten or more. The CDR3 coding sequence is TGTGCCAGCAGCTTAGTAAGAGATACGCAGTATTTT. It translates to CASSLVRDTQYF. The chain combines TRBV7-2 with TRBJ2-3; D unclear. The CDR3 totals 12 residues. V dropped 1 base and J dropped 5 bases, with 4 bases sitting between them. Germline loops: CDR1 SGHTA, CDR2 FQGNSA. Complete variable domain (other parts from reference TRBV7-2 and TRBJ2-3): GAGVSQSPSNKVTEKGKDVELRCDPISGHTALYWYRQSLGQGLEFLIYFQGNSAPDKSGLPSDRFSAERTGGSVSTLTIQRTQQEDSAVYLCASSLVRDTQYFGPGTRLTVL.

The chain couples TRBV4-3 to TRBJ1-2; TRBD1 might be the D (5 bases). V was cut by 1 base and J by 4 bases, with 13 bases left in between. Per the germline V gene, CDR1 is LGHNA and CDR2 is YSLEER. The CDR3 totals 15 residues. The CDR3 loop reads CASSQAFGATYGYTF. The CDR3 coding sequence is TGCGCCAGCAGCCAAGCGTTCGGGGCGACCTATGGCTACACCTTC.

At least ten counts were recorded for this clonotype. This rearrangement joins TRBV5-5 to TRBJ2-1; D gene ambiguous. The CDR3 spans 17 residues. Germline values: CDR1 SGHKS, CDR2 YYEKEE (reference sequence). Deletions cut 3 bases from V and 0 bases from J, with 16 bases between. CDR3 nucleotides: TGTGCCAGCAGCTCACTTGGTGGGGATAGCTCCTACAATGAGCAGTTCTTC. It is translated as CASSSLGGDSSYNEQFF.

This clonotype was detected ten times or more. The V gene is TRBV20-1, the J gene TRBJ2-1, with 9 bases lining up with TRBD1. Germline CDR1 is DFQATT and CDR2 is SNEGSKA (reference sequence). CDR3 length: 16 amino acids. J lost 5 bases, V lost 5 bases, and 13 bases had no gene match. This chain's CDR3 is CSAFNLDRGGNNEQFF. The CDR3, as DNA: TGCAGTGCTTTTAACCTGGACAGGGGAGGTAACAATGAGCAGTTCTTC.

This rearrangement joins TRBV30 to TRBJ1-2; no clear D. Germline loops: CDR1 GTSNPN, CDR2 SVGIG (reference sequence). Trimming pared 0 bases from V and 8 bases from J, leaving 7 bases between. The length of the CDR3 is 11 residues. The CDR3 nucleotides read TGTGCCTGGAGTGTACCCGGAGGCTACACCTTC. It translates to CAWSVPGGYTF.

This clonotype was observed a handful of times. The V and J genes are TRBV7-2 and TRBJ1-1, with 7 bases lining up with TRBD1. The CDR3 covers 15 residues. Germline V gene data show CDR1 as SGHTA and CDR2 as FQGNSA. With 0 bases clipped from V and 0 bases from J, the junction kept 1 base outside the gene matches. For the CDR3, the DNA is TGTGCCAGCAGCTTAGCAGGGGGCGTGAACACTGAAGCTTTCTTT. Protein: CASSLAGGVNTEAFF.

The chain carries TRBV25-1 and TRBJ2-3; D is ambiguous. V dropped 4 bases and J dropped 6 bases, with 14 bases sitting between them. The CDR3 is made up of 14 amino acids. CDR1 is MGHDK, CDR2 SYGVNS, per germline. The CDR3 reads CASSVQAMGDTQYF. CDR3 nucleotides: TGTGCCAGCAGTGTCCAGGCTATGGGTGATACGCAGTATTTT.

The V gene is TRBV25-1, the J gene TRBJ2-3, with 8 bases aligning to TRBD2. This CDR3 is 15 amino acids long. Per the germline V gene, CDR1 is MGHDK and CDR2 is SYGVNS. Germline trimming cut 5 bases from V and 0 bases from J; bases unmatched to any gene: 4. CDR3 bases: TGTGCCAGCAGTCGAGTAGCGGGGAGCACAGATACGCAGTATTTT. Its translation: CASSRVAGSTDTQYF.

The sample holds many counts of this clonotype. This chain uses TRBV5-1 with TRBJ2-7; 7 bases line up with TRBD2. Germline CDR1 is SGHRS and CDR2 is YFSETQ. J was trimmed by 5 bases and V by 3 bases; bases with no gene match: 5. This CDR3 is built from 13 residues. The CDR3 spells CASSWGGVDEQYF. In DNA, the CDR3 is TGCGCCAGCAGCTGGGGGGGGGTCGACGAGCAGTACTTC.

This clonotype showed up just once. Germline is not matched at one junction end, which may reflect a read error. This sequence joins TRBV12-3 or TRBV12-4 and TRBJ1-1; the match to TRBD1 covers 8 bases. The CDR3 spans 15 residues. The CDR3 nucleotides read TGTGCCAGCAGCCCACCACAGGGGGTGGGCACTGAAGCCTTCTTT. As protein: CASSPPQGVGTEAFF.